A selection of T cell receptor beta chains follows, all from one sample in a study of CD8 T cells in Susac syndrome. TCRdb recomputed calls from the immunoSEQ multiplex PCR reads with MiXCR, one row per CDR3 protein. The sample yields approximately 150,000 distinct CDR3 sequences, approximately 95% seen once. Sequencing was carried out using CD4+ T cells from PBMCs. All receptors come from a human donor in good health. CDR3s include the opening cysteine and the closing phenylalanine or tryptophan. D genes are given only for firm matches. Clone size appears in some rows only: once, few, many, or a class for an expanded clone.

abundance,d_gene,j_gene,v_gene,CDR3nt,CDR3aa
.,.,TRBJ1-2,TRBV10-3,TGTGCCATCATCGATGGCGGAGGACCAAACTATGGCTACACCTTC,CAIIDGGGPNYGYTF
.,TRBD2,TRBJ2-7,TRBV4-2,TGTGCCAGCAGCCAGGGGACTAGCGAGGAATACGAGCAGTACTTC,CASSQGTSEEYEQYF
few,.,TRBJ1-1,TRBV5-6,TGTGCCAGCAGCGCACAGGGTGGGAACACTGAAGCTTTCTTT,CASSAQGGNTEAFF
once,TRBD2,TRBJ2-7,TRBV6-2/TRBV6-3,TGTGCCAGCAGTTACCCCGGGACTAGCGGGAGTAAGCAGTACTTC,CASSYPGTSGSKQYF
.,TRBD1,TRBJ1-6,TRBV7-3,TGTGCCAGCAGCCTGACAGGGGGCGGACCCCTCCACTTT,CASSLTGGGPLHF
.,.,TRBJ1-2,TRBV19,TGTGCCAGTAGTGTAACTAACTATGGCTACACCTTC,CASSVTNYGYTF
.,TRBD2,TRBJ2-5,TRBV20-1,TGCAGTGCTAGCCCACCCCCCACATCGGGACTAGCGGGAGGGCCCCAGTACTTC,CSASPPPTSGLAGGPQYF
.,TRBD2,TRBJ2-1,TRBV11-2,TGTGCCAGCAGCCAGAGGGCGGGAGCCACCCCATCCTACAATGAGCAGTTCTTC,CASSQRAGATPSYNEQFF
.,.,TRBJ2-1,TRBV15,TGTGCCACCAGCAGGAGGGTAGCGGAGTGGGACTTTTACAATGAGCAGTTCTTC,CATSRRVAEWDFYNEQFF
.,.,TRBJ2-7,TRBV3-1,TGTGCCAGCAGCCAAGATGGGCGGGCGGGCGAGCAGTACTTC,CASSQDGRAGEQYF
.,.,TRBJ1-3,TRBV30,TGTGCCTGGAGTCAGGGGCCTCGCTCTGGAAACACCATATATTTT,CAWSQGPRSGNTIYF
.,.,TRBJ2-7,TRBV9,TGTGCCAGCAGCGTAGGTCGGTCTAACTACGAGCAGTACTTC,CASSVGRSNYEQYF
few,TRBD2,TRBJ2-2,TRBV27,TGTGCCAGCACCCCGACTAGCAGGAACACCGGGGAGCTGTTTTTT,CASTPTSRNTGELFF
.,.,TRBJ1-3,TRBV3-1,TGTGCCAGCAGCCAAGCGAGGGTTGGAGCTGGAAACACCATATATTTT,CASSQARVGAGNTIYF
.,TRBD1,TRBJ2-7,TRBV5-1,TGCGCCAGCAGCTTGGCAAGAACAGGGGCCCGCTCCTACGAGCAGTACTTC,CASSLARTGARSYEQYF